The clone carrying this TCR beta chain was found a few times. These data belong to a study of response to subunit inactivated influenza vaccine. The CDR3 totals 13 residues. After removal of 3 bases from V and 7 bases from J, the junction contained 3 bases not matched to a gene. TCRdb analysed the RT-PCR reads with MiXCR anew, one entry per CDR3 protein. The table records around 190,000 distinct CDR3 sequences, 13% to 15% of them present only once. Specimen: CD8+ T cells sorted from PBMCs, collected roughly 5 days after vaccination. The chain uses TRBV12-3 or TRBV12-4 and TRBJ2-4, with 7 bases lining up with TRBD1. The receptor was derived from a man aged 50 or older who received an inactivated influenza vaccine. The DNA for the CDR3 is TGTGCCAGCAGTTTCGGCAGGGGGAACATTCAGTACTTC. Translated: CASSFGRGNIQYF.